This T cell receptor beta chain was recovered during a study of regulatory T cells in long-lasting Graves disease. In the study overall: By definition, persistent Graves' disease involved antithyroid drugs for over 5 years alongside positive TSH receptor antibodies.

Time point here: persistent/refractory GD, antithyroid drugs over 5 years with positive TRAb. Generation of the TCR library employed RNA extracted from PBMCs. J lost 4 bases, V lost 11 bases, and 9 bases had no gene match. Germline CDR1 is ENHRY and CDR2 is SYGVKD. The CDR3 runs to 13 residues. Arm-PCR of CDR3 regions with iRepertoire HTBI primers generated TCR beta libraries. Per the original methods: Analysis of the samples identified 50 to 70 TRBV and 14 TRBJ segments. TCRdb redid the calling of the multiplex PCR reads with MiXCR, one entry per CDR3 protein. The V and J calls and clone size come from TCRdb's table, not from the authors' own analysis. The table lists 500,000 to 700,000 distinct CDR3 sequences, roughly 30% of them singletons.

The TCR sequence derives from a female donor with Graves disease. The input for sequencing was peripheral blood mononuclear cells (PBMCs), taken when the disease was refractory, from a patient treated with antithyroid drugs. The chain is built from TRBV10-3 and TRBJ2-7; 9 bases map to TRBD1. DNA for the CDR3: TGTGCCGCCACCGGGACAGGGAAGTACGAGCAGTACTTC. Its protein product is CAATGTGKYEQYF.